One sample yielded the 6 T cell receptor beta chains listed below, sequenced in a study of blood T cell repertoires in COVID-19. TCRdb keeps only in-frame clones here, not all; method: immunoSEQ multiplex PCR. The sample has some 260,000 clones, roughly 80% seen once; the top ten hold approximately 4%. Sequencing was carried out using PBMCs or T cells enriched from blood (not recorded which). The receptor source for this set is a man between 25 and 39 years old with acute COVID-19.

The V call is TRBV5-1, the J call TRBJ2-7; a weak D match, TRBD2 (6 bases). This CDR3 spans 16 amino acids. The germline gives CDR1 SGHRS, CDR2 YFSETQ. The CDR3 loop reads CASGPSFRPGSYEQYV. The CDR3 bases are TGTGCCAGCGGGCCCTCCTTCCGCCCCGGCTCCTACGAGCAGTACGTC.

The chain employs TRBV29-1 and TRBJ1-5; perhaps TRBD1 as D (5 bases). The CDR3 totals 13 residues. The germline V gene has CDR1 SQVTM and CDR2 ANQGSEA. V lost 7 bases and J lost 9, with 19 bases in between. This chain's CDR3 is CSASDIFSPPQHF. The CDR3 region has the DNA TGCAGCGCATCGGACATTTTTAGTCCGCCCCAGCATTTT.

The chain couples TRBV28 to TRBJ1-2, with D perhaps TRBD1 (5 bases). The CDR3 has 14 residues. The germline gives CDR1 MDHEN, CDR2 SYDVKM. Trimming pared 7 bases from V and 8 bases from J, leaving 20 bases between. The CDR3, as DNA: TGTGCCAGCAACCCAGGGTTGTTAGCGGGCGGCTACACCTTC. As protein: CASNPGLLAGGYTF.

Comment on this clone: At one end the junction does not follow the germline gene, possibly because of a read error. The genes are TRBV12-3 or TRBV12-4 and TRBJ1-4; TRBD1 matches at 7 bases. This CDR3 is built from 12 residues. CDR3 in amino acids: CANSTGAQKLFF. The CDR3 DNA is TGTGCCAACAGTACAGGGGCCCAAAAACTGTTTTTT.

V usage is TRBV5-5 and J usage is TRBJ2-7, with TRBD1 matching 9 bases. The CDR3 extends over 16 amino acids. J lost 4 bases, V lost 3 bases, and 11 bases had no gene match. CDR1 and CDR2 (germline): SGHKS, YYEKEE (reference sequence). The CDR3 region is CASSSIRIGQGYEQYV. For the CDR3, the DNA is TGTGCCAGCAGCTCCATCCGAATAGGACAGGGGTACGAGCAGTACGTC.

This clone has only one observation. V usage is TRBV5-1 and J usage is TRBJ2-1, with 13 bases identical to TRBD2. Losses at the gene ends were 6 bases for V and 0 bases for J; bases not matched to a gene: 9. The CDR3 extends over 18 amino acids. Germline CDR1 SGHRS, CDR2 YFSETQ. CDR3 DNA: TGCGCCAGCACACTGACTAGCGGGGGGCAGAGCTCCTACAATGAGCAGTTCTTC. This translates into CASTLTSGGQSSYNEQFF.